This T cell receptor (beta chain) appears in the sequencing data of a study of shared clonotypes between healthy human individuals. The CDR3 consists of 12 residues. Germline CDR1 is KGHSH and CDR2 is LQKENI. Trimming removed 8 bases from V and 2 bases from J, with 9 bases in between. The data were produced by immunoSEQ multiplex PCR, yet TCRdb's version contains in-frame clones alone and is incomplete. The repertoire consists of about 1 million clones, with more than 60% occurring once and the leading ten covering over 1.3%. Material: memory CD4+ T cells sorted from blood. Subset given: CD45RA-negative fraction. The sequence came from a man aged 18 to 30 in good health. The chain has TRBV18 and TRBJ2-5, with D perhaps matching TRBD2 (5 bases). DNA for the CDR3: TGTGCCAGCGGGGAGCTTCAAGAGACCCAGTACTTC. Protein: CASGELQETQYF. The variable domain in full, completed from reference TRBV18 and TRBJ2-5, reads NAGVMQNPRHLVRRRGQEARLRCSPMKGHSHVYWYRQLPEEGLKFMVYLQKENIIDESGMPKERFSAEFPKEGPSILRIQQVVRGDSAAYFCASGELQETQYFGPGTRLLVL.